This record looks at one TCR beta chain sequence and its context. The target antigen is unknown. This entry belongs to a study of Ad26.COV2.S vaccination and SARS-CoV-2 variants. About the research overall: Among those in the COV1001 Ad26.COV2.S trial arm was the donor. Once or twice, 56 days apart, Ad26.COV2.S was delivered intramuscularly. Study-level points and caveats: Post-vaccination breadth of spike-specific CD8+ and CD4+ T cell responses was reportedly substantial. There was a possibility that the TCR breadth and depth analyses underestimated total T cell responses.

Described treatment: roughly 19 received Ad26.COV2.S at low or high dose, single or two shots; several received placebo; per-sample allocation not given. Sampling happened 63 days after the first vaccine or placebo injection. V lost 3 bases to trimming and J lost 3 bases, with 13 bases between them. Germline V gene lookup returns CDR1 DFQATT and CDR2 SNEGSKA (reference sequence). The CDR3 is 14 residues long. TCRdb's table, derived via immunoSEQ multiplex PCR, lists solely in-frame clones and lacks some. This table has more than 300,000 clones, about 86% appearing once. The sample consisted of peripheral blood, taken in a trial of Ad26.COV2.S vaccine versus placebo. The chain is built from TRBV20-1 and TRBJ2-3; TRBD2 might be the D (6 bases). This receptor was taken from a person between 18 and 65 years old who received the Ad26.COV2.S COVID-19 vaccine or a placebo. CDR3 coding DNA: TGCAGTGCTAGTGGCCAGGCGGGAACAGATACGCAGTATTTT. Translation: CSASGQAGTDTQYF.